Listed below are T cell receptor beta chains from one sample, sequenced in a study of tumor-infiltrating lymphocytes in primary liver carcinoma. Using its own MiXCR run on the multiplex PCR reads, TCRdb lists one record per CDR3 protein. The table lists some 190,000 distinct CDR3 sequences, over 45% of them singletons. Sequenced: peripheral blood. The receptors derive from a man in his forties or fifties with primary liver carcinoma and hepatitis B virus infection. CDR3s include the opening cysteine and the closing phenylalanine or tryptophan. D genes are given only for firm matches. Not all rows give a size; the values are once, few, many and, for expanded clones, a class.

D	size	V	J	CDR3	DNA
-	-	TRBV11-2	TRBJ2-7	CTSSLSQGSYEQYF	TGTACCAGCAGCTTGAGTCAGGGCTCCTACGAGCAGTACTTC
-	-	TRBV5-4	TRBJ1-1	CASSFGSAIGNTEAFF	TGTGCCAGCAGCTTTGGTTCCGCGATAGGGAACACTGAAGCTTTCTTT
-	few	TRBV12-5	TRBJ1-1	CASGRVHTEAFF	TGTGCTAGTGGTCGAGTTCACACTGAAGCTTTCTTT
-	-	TRBV12-3/TRBV12-4	TRBJ1-5	CANVMGQENQSQHF	TGTGCCAATGTTATGGGGCAGGAGAATCAGTCCCAGCATTTT
TRBD1	-	TRBV6-2/TRBV6-3	TRBJ2-6	CASCSGQGLLSGANVLTF	TGTGCCAGCTGTTCGGGACAGGGACTTCTCTCTGGGGCCAACGTCCTGACTTTC
-	once	TRBV11-2	TRBJ1-1	CAISLGGDTEAFF	TGTGCCATCAGCTTAGGCGGGGACACTGAAGCTTTCTTT
-	-	TRBV21-1	TRBJ1-2	CASTLGGGYGYTF	TGTGCCAGCACCCTTGGGGGCGGCTATGGCTACACCTTC
-	-	TRBV6-1	TRBJ2-6	CASTADGRASGANVLTF	TGTGCCAGCACTGCGGATGGCAGGGCCTCTGGGGCCAACGTCCTGACTTTC
-	-	TRBV7-3	TRBJ2-1	CASSLSRDEQFF	TGTGCCAGCAGTCTATCTCGGGATGAGCAGTTCTTC
-	few	TRBV5-6	TRBJ1-6	CASSFTGDDSPLHF	TGTGCCAGCAGCTTTACAGGTGACGATTCACCCCTCCACTTT
-	once	TRBV11-1	TRBJ2-5	CASSFLLKTQYF	TGTGCCAGTAGCTTCCTCTTGAAGACCCAGTACTTC
TRBD2	many	TRBV6-5	TRBJ2-1	CASSYEPSGAYNEQFF	TGTGCCAGCAGTTACGAGCCTAGCGGGGCCTACAATGAGCAGTTCTTC
TRBD2	-	TRBV6-5	TRBJ2-7	CASSYAAGVADYEQYF	TGTGCCAGCAGCTACGCAGCGGGAGTGGCTGATTACGAGCAGTACTTC
-	-	TRBV11-2	TRBJ2-1	CVSSWGYYNEQFF	TGTGTCAGCAGCTGGGGATATTACAATGAGCAGTTCTTC
-	-	TRBV6-5	TRBJ2-7	CASSRPEIPHEQYF	TGTGCCAGCAGTAGGCCGGAGATCCCCCACGAGCAGTACTTC
-	-	TRBV11-1	TRBJ2-2	CASRAGGLKTGELFF	TGTGCCAGCAGAGCAGGAGGCCTGAAGACCGGGGAGCTGTTTTTT
-	many	TRBV11-1	TRBJ2-2	CASSLEGGTNTGELFF	TGTGCCAGCAGCTTAGAGGGCGGGACGAACACCGGGGAGCTGTTTTTT
TRBD1	-	TRBV14	TRBJ1-1	CAGSHGQGRTEAFF	TGTGCCGGCAGCCACGGACAGGGGCGCACTGAAGCTTTCTTT
-	few	TRBV4-1	TRBJ2-1	CASSQEGVSFGNERFF	TGCGCCAGCAGCCAAGAGGGGGTGAGCTTTGGCAATGAGCGGTTCTTC
TRBD1	-	TRBV10-3	TRBJ2-5	CATGQGQETQYF	TGTGCCACCGGACAGGGGCAAGAGACCCAGTACTTC
-	-	TRBV11-2	TRBJ2-7	CASSLAPGPPYEQYF	TGTGCCAGCAGCTTAGCGCCAGGTCCTCCCTACGAACAGTACTTC
-	-	TRBV14	TRBJ2-7	CASSHGVYEQYF	TGTGCCAGCAGCCATGGAGTTTACGAGCAGTACTTC
-	-	TRBV6-6	TRBJ2-1	CASSYKGEGNEQFF	TGTGCCAGCAGTTACAAGGGGGAGGGGAATGAGCAGTTCTTC
-	-	TRBV6-5	TRBJ2-2	CASSYSNIDSDYTGELFF	TGTGCCAGCAGTTACTCGAATATCGACAGTGATTACACCGGGGAGCTGTTTTTT
-	-	TRBV12-3/TRBV12-4	TRBJ2-7	CASSQFPGLTQSDEQYF	TGTGCCAGCAGCCAGTTCCCAGGACTAACGCAAAGCGATGAGCAGTACTTC
-	-	TRBV11-2	TRBJ2-5	CVSNHGSSVTETQYF	TGTGTCAGCAACCATGGCAGTTCAGTTACAGAGACCCAGTACTTC
-	many	TRBV5-1	TRBJ2-1	CASSLARDSGSYNEQFF	TGCGCCAGCAGCTTGGCACGGGACTCCGGCTCCTACAATGAGCAGTTCTTC
TRBD1	few	TRBV12-5	TRBJ1-1	CASGQGEAAEAFF	TGTGCTAGTGGGCAGGGGGAGGCGGCTGAAGCTTTCTTT
TRBD2	few	TRBV29-1	TRBJ2-3	CSGGELAGLVSTDTQYF	TGCAGCGGGGGCGAACTAGCGGGGCTAGTTAGCACAGATACGCAGTATTTT
TRBD1	-	TRBV28	TRBJ1-2	CASSSAGQGFYGYTF	TGTGCCAGCAGTTCGGCGGGACAGGGATTCTATGGCTACACCTTC
-	-	TRBV12-3/TRBV12-4	TRBJ2-7	CAICRSTGSYEQYF	TGTGCCATCTGTCGTTCGACAGGATCCTACGAGCAGTACTTC
TRBD2	-	TRBV6-2/TRBV6-3	TRBJ2-7	CASTSRLAGYEQYF	TGTGCCAGCACCTCCAGACTAGCGGGGTACGAGCAGTACTTC
-	-	TRBV10-3	TRBJ2-5	CAIIGMGQETQYF	TGTGCCATCATAGGGATGGGACAAGAGACCCAGTACTTC
-	many	TRBV11-2	TRBJ1-5	CASSLSGYQPQHF	TGTGCCAGCAGCTTATCGGGGTATCAGCCCCAGCATTTT
-	many	TRBV29-1	TRBJ1-2	CSVAGNYGYTF	TGCAGCGTTGCAGGGAACTATGGCTACACCTTC
-	few	TRBV6-5	TRBJ2-6	CASSPDSPGAGANVLTF	TGTGCCAGCAGTCCCGACTCGCCCGGGGCTGGGGCCAACGTCCTGACTTTC
TRBD2	-	TRBV6-5	TRBJ2-3	CASSYVPGTSGSFSDTQYF	TGTGCCAGCAGTTACGTCCCCGGGACTAGCGGGAGCTTCTCAGATACGCAGTATTTT
TRBD1	-	TRBV12-3/TRBV12-4	TRBJ1-4	CTSRSGTGVSTNEKLFF	TGTACCAGCAGATCCGGGACAGGGGTGTCGACTAATGAAAAACTGTTTTTT
-	-	TRBV11-2	TRBJ2-5	CASSPRPGETQCF	TGTGCCAGTAGCCCGCGGCCGGGAGAGACCCAGTGCTTC
TRBD1	few	TRBV5-3	TRBJ2-1	CARSFRDRAYNEQFF	TGTGCCAGAAGCTTCCGGGACAGGGCCTACAATGAGCAGTTCTTC
-	-	TRBV11-3	TRBJ1-5	CASSDSYSNRPQHF	TGTGCCAGCAGTGACAGCTATAGTAATCGGCCTCAGCATTTT
TRBD1	-	TRBV6-5	TRBJ1-1	CASNQQGSTEAFF	TGTGCCAGCAATCAACAGGGGTCAACTGAAGCTTTCTTT
-	once	TRBV29-1	TRBJ1-5	CSVDDDTQHF	TGCAGCGTTGACGACGATACGCAGCATTTT
TRBD2	once	TRBV5-6	TRBJ2-1	CASSPGLAGNEQFF	TGTGCCAGCAGCCCCGGACTAGCGGGTAATGAGCAGTTCTTC
-	-	TRBV30	TRBJ2-7	CAWSPGGGNSYEQYF	TGTGCCTGGAGTCCCGGAGGGGGAAACTCCTACGAGCAGTACTTC
TRBD2	few	TRBV6-5	TRBJ2-3	CASRRIRPGLAADTQYF	TGTGCCAGCAGAAGAATCCGTCCGGGACTAGCAGCAGATACGCAGTATTTT
TRBD1	-	TRBV6-5	TRBJ1-5	CASSLGGAGNHPQHF	TGTGCCAGCAGCTTAGGGGGCGCGGGCAATCATCCCCAGCATTTT
-	-	TRBV10-2	TRBJ2-2	CASSQTLTGEPFF	TGCGCCAGTAGTCAAACGCTTACCGGGGAGCCGTTTTTT
TRBD1	-	TRBV12-3/TRBV12-4	TRBJ1-4	CASNQGGAYIEKLFF	TGTGCCAGCAACCAGGGGGGCGCATATATTGAAAAACTGTTTTTT
-	few	TRBV10-3	TRBJ2-7	CAISEYRGGEQYF	TGTGCCATCAGTGAGTACCGGGGTGGCGAGCAGTACTTC
TRBD2	-	TRBV10-3	TRBJ2-1	CAIRDGLVGGEQFF	TGTGCCATCAGGGACGGACTAGTGGGGGGTGAGCAGTTCTTC
-	-	TRBV6-5	TRBJ2-4	CASSYGRADIQYF	TGTGCCAGCAGTTACGGCAGGGCTGACATTCAGTACTTC
-	-	TRBV14	TRBJ2-7	CASSQDSSYEQHF	TGTGCCAGCAGCCAAGACAGCTCCTATGAACAGCACTTC
TRBD1	many	TRBV5-1	TRBJ2-2	CASSWNRGNTGELFF	TGCGCCAGCAGCTGGAACAGGGGGAACACCGGGGAGCTGTTTTTT